Listed below are T cell receptor beta chains from one sample, sequenced in a study of cytomegalovirus exposure and HLA in healthy donors. Sequenced by immunoSEQ multiplex PCR; TCRdb stores in-frame clones only, minus some. Its listing shows 20,000 to 25,000 clones. Sequencing was done on a sample of PBMCs. The origin of the receptors is a male donor in good health and CMV-seropositive. CDR3s include the opening cysteine and the closing phenylalanine or tryptophan.

TRBV13,TRBJ1-5,CASSLRNNQPQHF
TRBV5-1,TRBJ2-2,CACGTGPNTGELFF
TRBV4-1,TRBJ2-7,CASSPAGQVIYEQYF
TRBV19,TRBJ1-1,CASSIGAGGGRGNTEAFF
TRBV15,TRBJ1-1,CATSRGAERAFF
TRBV7-9,TRBJ1-5,CASSSSASNQPQHF
TRBV4-1,TRBJ2-3,CASSQFGRGGSDTQYF
TRBV19,TRBJ1-5,CASRTEGLQPQHF
TRBV29-1,TRBJ1-2,CSVPDRGYGYTF
TRBV7-6,TRBJ1-2,CASSPTTESGYTF
TRBV2,TRBJ1-1,CASSEAADRQAFF
TRBV5-1,TRBJ1-2,CASSLTGTNYGYTF
TRBV4-3,TRBJ2-1,CASSQDRPTAPYNEQFF
TRBV28,TRBJ1-2,CASSLFTRGQGYTF
TRBV5-1,TRBJ1-4,CASTGGTSTNEKLFF
TRBV18,TRBJ2-7,CASSPPTGGAGEQYF
TRBV9,TRBJ2-7,CASSVEDTVNEQYF